This T cell receptor (beta chain) was found in a study of early T cells in non-severe SARS-CoV-2 infection (dated by TCRdb to the early 2020s). At the level of the whole study: Because TCR sequencing was done on bulk RNA from unsorted whole blood, the alpha and beta chains could not be paired. Study-wide findings and limitations: VDJdb matching was skewed toward anti-spike CD8 responses and likely underestimated virus-specific expansions, missing private and CD4 specificities.

Set within a cohort of healthcare workers in London, UK, this nested case-control study involved weekly PCR testing of nasopharyngeal swabs along with blood sampling. Healthcare workers were recruited during the week of the UK lockdown, between 23 and 31 March 2020, and followed weekly for up to roughly 15 weeks. Library preparation used 5' RACE. Reads for this sample came from a NextSeq 500. The TCR library protocol attached unique molecular identifiers to individual cDNA molecules to correct for sequencing error and PCR bias. Sequencing covered both TCR alpha and beta chains, and within each sample the abundances of alpha and beta sequences were tightly co-correlated. As for the original processing: Decombinator V4 was used to annotate the V gene, J gene and CDR3 of the TCR sequences. TCRs were defined as expanded if a significant change between any two time points was detected under a Poisson model with p below 0.0001. TCR abundances were normalised to the total number of TCRs sequenced per sample and expressed as counts per million. TRAV1-2 paired with TRAJ12, TRAJ20 or TRAJ33 defined MAIT TCRs, while TRAV10 paired with TRAJ18 defined iNKT TCRs. VDJdb, accessed on 1 November 2021, was searched for TCRs annotated for CMV, EBV and SARS-CoV-2, and TCRs annotated for more than one antigen were excluded. TCRdb reran the public reads through fastp at Q25 and MiXCR, keeping productive beta chains. CDR3 protein sequences are deduplicated, and each keeps its most common genes and DNA. The V and J calls and clone size come from TCRdb's table, not from the authors' own analysis. The sample contains approximately 66,000 distinct CDR3 sequences, roughly 13% of them found a single time. The ten largest clones take up approximately 5% of the sample.

Based on the germline V gene (reference sequence), the CDR1 and CDR2 sequences are LNHNV and YYDKDF. Counted from cysteine to phenylalanine, this CDR3 has 13 amino acids. CDR3 DNA is the only sequence kept; it has 39 bases, read in frame from the first base. V is shortened by 1 base, J by 5 bases, and the region joining them spans 9 bases. There are a few counts of this clonotype. Its recognized antigen is unknown. Qualities for individual bases were not recorded, and no much larger clone is one base off. What was sequenced was whole blood. This TCR came from an adult who was a healthcare worker with PCR-confirmed SARS-CoV-2 infection or an uninfected control (not recorded which). Recombination linked TRBV15 to TRBJ2-7; the D gene is perhaps TRBD1, from 5 matching bases. The DNA sequence is TGTGCCACCAGCAGAGCCTGGGGCGACGAGCAGTACTTC. Its translation reads: CATSRAWGDEQYF.